This TCR beta chain was recovered during a study of identical twins (dated by TCRdb to 2016 to 2018). About the investigation overall: The study deep-sequenced TCR alpha and beta repertoires from monozygotic twins, unrelated adults of various ages and cord blood to test whether fetal clonotypes persist. To rule out contamination, the twin experiments were replicated at different times with different library preparation protocols. What the study reported, not specific to this receptor: Excess twin sharing in beta out-of-frame sequences was weaker because fewer shared sequences lowered the signal-to-noise ratio. Out-of-frame TCR alpha sharing in monozygotic twins was systematically underestimated by recombination models, whereas sharing between unrelated individuals was in agreement with the recombination models. Compared with coincidental sharing between unrelated individuals, out-of-frame TCR alpha sequences shared between twins showed an excess of sequences with low generation probability. Zero-insertion analyses could be partly confounded by invariant T cells such as MAIT and iNKT, though diverse VJ usage argued against such confounding for most clonotypes. Because the same donors could not be followed over many years, the conclusions depended on cross-sectional statistical analysis. Fewer insertions were carried by abundant cord blood beta clonotypes, a similar but weaker trend appeared in young adult naive repertoires, and no such trend appeared in memory repertoires.

The table lists this clonotype with many counts. Its antigen specificity is not known. The sample holds no much larger clone one base away, and base qualities are not on file. Receptor amplification or capture employed 5' RACE. Sequencing was performed on an Illumina HiSeq 2000. Template switching added a universal primer binding site, and the final cDNA carried a unique molecular identifier that allowed TCR cDNA molecules to be counted accurately. Specific primers in the conserved constant-segment region were used to synthesize first-strand cDNA for the TCR alpha and beta chains. Each cDNA library was double barcoded, with a SMART-Mk sample barcode plus Illumina barcodes, to control for contamination. TruSeq adapter sequences along with Illumina sample barcodes were introduced in two successive PCR steps. The Illumina HiSeq platform was used with custom primers to sequence TCR alpha and beta cDNA libraries. In the authors' own workflow: Raw reads were processed with MiGEC to extract unique molecular identifiers, and MiXCR was used to determine CDR3 positions. For each individual, recombination models were inferred using an EM algorithm with the repgenHMM and IGoR tools. The analysis of shared clonotypes was done with the tcR package in R, with sharing normalized by the product of cloneset sizes. Out-of-frame nonproductive sequences were analyzed to study raw recombination free of thymic and clonal selection effects. Using fastp trimming at Q25 and MiXCR clonotype assembly, TCRdb reanalyzed the public sequencing data and kept in-frame beta chains. CDR3 protein sequences are deduplicated, and each keeps its most common genes and DNA. The V and J calls and clone size are TCRdb's, not the authors'. Present in this sample are hundreds of thousands of distinct CDR3 sequences, about 7.1% of which were seen just once. 1.6% of the sample is held by the ten biggest clonotypes.

The CDR3 contains 12 residues, cysteine and phenylalanine counted. The retained sequence is limited to the CDR3, 36 bases, with the frame set at the first base. V lost 2 bases and J lost 5 bases; the stretch between them is 6 bases long. CDR1 is given as SGHRS and CDR2 as YFSETQ, both from the germline V gene. Only healthy Caucasian donors were included. Three pairs of female monozygotic twins, all aged roughly 18 to 30 years, made up the twin cohort. Peripheral blood mononuclear cells were the source from which RNA for the TCR libraries was isolated. This sample also appeared in a second study, on yellow fever vaccine responses in identical twins. As the second publication notes: The T cell response to vaccination in identical twins was reported by the authors to appear partly convergent and partly personalized. Focusing on identical twins, the study followed the T cell clones that responded to the vaccine, and did so with precision.

The rearranged segments are TRBV5-1 and TRBJ2-3; the D gene identity is not certain. The receptor was derived from a woman aged 18 to 35 in good health. The source material was PBMCs. Here the CDR3 is given as CASSFTGDTQYF. In nucleotides, the sequence is TGCGCCAGCAGCTTCACGGGAGATACGCAGTATTTT. Full variable domain (CDR3 extended with the reference TRBV5-1 and TRBJ2-3 proteins): KAGVTQTPRYLIKTRGQQVTLSCSPISGHRSVSWYQQTPGQGLQFLFEYFSETQRNKGNFPGRFSGRQFSNSRSEMNVSTLELGDSALYLCASSFTGDTQYFGPGTRLTVL.